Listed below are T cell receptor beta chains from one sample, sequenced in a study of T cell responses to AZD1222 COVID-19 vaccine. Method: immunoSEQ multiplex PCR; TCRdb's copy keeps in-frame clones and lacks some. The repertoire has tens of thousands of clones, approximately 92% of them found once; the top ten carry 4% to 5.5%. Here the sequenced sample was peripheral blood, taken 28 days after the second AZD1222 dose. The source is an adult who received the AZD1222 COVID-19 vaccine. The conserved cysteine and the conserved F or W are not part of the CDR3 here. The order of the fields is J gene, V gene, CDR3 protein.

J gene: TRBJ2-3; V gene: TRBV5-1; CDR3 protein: ASSLYASSTDTQY
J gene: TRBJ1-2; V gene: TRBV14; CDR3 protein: ASSLQVPTGYT
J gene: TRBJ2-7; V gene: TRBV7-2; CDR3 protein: ASSLVVLAGGSSEQY
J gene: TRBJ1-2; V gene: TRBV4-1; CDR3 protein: ASQIGLGQGTGYT
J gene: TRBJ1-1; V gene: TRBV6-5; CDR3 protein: ASSYSGYGNTEAF
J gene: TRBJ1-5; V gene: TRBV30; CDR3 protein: AWSVGGSGQPQH
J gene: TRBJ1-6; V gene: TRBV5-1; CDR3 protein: ASSSGQIRSSYNSPLH
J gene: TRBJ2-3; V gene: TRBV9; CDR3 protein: ASSDGPRGDTQY
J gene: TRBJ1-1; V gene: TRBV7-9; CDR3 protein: ASSLGMGDTEAF
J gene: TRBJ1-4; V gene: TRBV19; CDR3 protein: ASSIAGEKLF
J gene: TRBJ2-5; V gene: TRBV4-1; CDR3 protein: ASSHPTGGGSETQY
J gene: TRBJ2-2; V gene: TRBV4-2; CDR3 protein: ASSQAVGELF
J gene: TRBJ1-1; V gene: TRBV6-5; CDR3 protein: ASSLIGVGGNTEAF
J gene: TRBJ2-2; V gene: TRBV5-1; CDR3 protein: ASSLAPSGRPGELF
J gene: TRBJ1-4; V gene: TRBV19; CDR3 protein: ATRGATNEKLF
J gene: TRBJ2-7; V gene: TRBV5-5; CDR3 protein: ASSQGARTLDYEQY
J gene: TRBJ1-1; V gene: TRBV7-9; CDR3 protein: ASSFGTRNTEAF
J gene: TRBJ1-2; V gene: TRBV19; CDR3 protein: ASSLLQGDPYGYT
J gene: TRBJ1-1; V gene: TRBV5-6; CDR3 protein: ASSFSDLNTEAF
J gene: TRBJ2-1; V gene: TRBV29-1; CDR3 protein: SVEVGESVNNEQF
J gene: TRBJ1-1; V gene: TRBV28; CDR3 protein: ASSRTGLVTEAF
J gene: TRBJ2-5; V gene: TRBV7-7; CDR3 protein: ASSLQPGEGQTQY
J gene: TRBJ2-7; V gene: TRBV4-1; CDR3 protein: ASSQTTGLFYEQY
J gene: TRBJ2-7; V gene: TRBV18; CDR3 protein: ASSLTQGYEQY
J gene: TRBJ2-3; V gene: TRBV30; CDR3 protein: AWTGDTDTQY
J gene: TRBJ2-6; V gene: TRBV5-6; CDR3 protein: ASSSTSGPTSGANVLT
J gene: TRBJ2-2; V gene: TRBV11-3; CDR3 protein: ASSKDVGELF
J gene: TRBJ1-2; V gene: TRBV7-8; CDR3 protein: ASSLAQGAWGYT
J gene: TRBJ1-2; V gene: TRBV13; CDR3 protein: ASSLGFSGHPNYGYT
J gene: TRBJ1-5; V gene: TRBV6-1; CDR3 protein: ASSEDPGAGQPQH
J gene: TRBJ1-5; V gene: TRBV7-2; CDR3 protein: ASRTTQGAQPQH
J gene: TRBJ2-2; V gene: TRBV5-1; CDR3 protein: ASSTRAGRNTGELF
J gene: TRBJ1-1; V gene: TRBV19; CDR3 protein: ASSSWTGGVSTEAF
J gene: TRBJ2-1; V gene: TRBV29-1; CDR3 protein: SGVGDAVQF
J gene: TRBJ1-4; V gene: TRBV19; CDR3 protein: ASSQDRINEKLF
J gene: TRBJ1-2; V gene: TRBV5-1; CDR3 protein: ASTPGGLDYGYT
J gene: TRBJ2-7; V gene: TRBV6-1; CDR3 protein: ASSEAQRGISYEQY
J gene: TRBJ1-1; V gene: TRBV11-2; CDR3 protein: ASTLEGTGGGEAF
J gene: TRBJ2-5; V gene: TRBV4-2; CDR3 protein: ASSQDVGVGGQETQY
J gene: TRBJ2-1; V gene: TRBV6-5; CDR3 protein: ASSYSTRNKQF
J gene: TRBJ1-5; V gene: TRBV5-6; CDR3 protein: ASSKDRVGNQPQH
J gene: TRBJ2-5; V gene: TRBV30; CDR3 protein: AWSGRQGLQETQY
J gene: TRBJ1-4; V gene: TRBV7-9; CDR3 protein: ASSSGTGTVEKLF
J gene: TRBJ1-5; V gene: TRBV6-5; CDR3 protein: ASSPGGQPQH
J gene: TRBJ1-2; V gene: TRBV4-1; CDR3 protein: ASSQVDRVGGYT
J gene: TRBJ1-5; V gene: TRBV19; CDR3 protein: ASSTTRNSNQPQH
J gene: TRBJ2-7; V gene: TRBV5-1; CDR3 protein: ASSGRYEQY
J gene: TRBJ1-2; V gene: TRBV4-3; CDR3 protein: ASSHSGDGYT
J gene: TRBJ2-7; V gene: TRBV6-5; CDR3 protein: ASSYVSGVSYEQY
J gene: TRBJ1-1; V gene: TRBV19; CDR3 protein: ASNNHGHLNTEAF
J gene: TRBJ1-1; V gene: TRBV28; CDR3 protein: ASSIRGTENTEAF
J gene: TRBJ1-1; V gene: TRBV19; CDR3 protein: ASSIGTGGFTEAF
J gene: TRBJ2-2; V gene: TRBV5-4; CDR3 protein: ASSMDIRNTGELF
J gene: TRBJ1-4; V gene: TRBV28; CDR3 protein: ASSSQLEGLPTKEKLF
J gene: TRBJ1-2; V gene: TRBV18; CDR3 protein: ASSPDRGDYGYT
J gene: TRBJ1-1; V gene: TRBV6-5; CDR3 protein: ASSYGVEGTEAF
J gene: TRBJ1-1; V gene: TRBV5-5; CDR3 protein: ASSLGGEAF